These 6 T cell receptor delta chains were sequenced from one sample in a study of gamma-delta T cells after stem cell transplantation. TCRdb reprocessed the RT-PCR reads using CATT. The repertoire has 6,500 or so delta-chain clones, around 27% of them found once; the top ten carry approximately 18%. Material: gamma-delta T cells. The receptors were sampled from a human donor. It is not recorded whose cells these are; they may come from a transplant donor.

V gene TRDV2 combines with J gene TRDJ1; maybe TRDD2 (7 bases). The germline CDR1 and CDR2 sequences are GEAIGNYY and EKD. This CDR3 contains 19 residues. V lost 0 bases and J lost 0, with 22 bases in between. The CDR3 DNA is TGTGCCTGTGACACCCTAAATTCCTACAGCTGGGGACACACCGATAAACTCATCTTT. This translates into CACDTLNSYSWGHTDKLIF.

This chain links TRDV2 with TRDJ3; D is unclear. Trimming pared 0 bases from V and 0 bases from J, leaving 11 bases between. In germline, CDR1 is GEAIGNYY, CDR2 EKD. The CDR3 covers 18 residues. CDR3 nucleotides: TGTGCCTGTGACACCGTTCTCTCCCACTCCTGGGACACCCGACAGATGTTTTTC. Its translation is CACDTVLSHSWDTRQMFF.

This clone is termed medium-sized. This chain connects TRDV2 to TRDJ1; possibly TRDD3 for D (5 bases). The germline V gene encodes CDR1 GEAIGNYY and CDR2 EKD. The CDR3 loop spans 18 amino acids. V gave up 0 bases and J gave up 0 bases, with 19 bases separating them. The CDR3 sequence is CACDTVETFTGNTDKLIF. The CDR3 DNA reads TGTGCCTGTGACACCGTAGAGACGTTCACGGGGAACACCGATAAACTCATCTTT.

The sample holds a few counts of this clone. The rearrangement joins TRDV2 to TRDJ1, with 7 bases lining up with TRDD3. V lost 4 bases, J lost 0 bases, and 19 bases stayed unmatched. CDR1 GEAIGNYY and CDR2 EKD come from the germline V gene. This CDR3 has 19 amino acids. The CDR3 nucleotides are TGTGCCTGTGAGAACCTGAAGCTTACTGGGGAAGGACACACCGATAAACTCATCTTT. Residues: CACENLKLTGEGHTDKLIF.

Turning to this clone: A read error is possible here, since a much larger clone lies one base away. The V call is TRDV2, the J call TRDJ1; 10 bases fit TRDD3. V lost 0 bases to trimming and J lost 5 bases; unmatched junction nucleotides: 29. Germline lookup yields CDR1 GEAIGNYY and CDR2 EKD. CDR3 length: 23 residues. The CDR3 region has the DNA TGTGCCTGTGACACCGTGGGTCCTCAGTACTGGGGGATGAACCCGTCCCTCACAGATAAACTCATCTTT. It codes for CACDTVGPQYWGMNPSLTDKLIF.

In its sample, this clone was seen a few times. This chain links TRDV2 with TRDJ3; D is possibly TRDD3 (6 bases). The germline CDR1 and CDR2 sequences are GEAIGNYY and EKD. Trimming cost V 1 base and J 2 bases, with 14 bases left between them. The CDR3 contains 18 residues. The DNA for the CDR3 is TGTGCCTGTGACACAGCTGGGGAACCAACCTGGGACACCCGACAGATGTTTTTC. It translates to CACDTAGEPTWDTRQMFF.